The rows below give T cell receptor beta chains drawn from one sample of a study of blood T cell repertoires in COVID-19. This table comes from immunoSEQ multiplex PCR, and its TCRdb copy is limited to in-frame clones, with some not included. Of under 80,000 clones detected, about nine tenths appear once; the ten largest clones hold roughly 6.3%. The sample comprised peripheral blood. All receptors come from a woman of 80 years or more with active COVID-19. CDR3s include the opening cysteine and the closing phenylalanine or tryptophan. D genes are given only for firm matches. Only some rows state a clone size, as once, few, many or a class for expanded clones.

length	V	size	D	J	DNA	CDR3
15	TRBV7-9	few	TRBD2	TRBJ2-7	TGTGCCAGCAGCTCGGAGGGGACTAGGGGGTACGAGCAGTACTTC	CASSSEGTRGYEQYF
14	TRBV27	once	-	TRBJ2-7	TGTGCCAGCAGTTTGAGAGGGTTCAGCTACGAGCAGTACTTC	CASSLRGFSYEQYF
14	TRBV2	once	TRBD2	TRBJ2-1	TGTGCCAGCAGTGGTGGGGGGGTGTTGATTGAGCAGTTCTTC	CASSGGGVLIEQFF
15	TRBV7-2	-	-	TRBJ2-1	TGTGCCAGCAGCGTACCGGGTTCTCTATTCAATGAGCAGTTCTTC	CASSVPGSLFNEQFF
11	TRBV18	-	-	TRBJ1-2	TGTGCCAGCTCCTCCAGGGATGGCTACACCTTC	CASSSRDGYTF
11	TRBV6-6	-	-	TRBJ1-5	TGTGCCAGCAGTCCTGGGTGGACACAGCATTTT	CASSPGWTQHF
15	TRBV28	-	-	TRBJ2-3	TGTGCCAGCAGTTTAGGCGGTTTTAGCACAGATACGCAGTATTTT	CASSLGGFSTDTQYF
14	TRBV6-5	-	TRBD2	TRBJ2-3	TGTGCCAGCCAAGCGGGAGTTTTGAGAGATACGCAGTATTTT	CASQAGVLRDTQYF
14	TRBV2	-	-	TRBJ1-5	TGTGCCAGCAGTGAACTCCGAGGCAATCAGCCCCAGCATTTT	CASSELRGNQPQHF
15	TRBV2	-	-	TRBJ2-5	TGTGCCAGCAGTCCGGAGGGGTACTCCCCCGAGACCCAGTACTTC	CASSPEGYSPETQYF
15	TRBV18	-	-	TRBJ1-4	TGTGCCAGCTCACCATACGGGACACACAATGAAAAACTGTTTTTT	CASSPYGTHNEKLFF
15	TRBV30	-	TRBD2	TRBJ2-7	TGTGCCTGGAGTGTACCCCATGCGGGAGCCTACGAGCAGTACTTC	CAWSVPHAGAYEQYF
13	TRBV10-3	-	TRBD1	TRBJ1-2	TGTGCCATCAGCCCGGACAGGCTCTATGGCTACACCTTC	CAISPDRLYGYTF
14	TRBV29-1	-	-	TRBJ2-3	TGCAGCGTAGTAGCGGAGGCCAGCACAGATACGCAGTATTTT	CSVVAEASTDTQYF